Listed below are T cell receptor beta chains from one sample, sequenced in a study of cytomegalovirus exposure and HLA in healthy donors. Using immunoSEQ multiplex PCR, the repertoire was profiled, and TCRdb retains in-frame clones only, with some absent. The sample lists about 98,000 clones, 69% occurring once. The sample taken for sequencing was PBMCs. The receptors derive from a female donor in good health and CMV-seronegative. Both conserved end residues are part of each CDR3. The D gene is left open where the match is weak. Part of the rows lack a size; the others show once, few, many or a class for expanded clones.

J gene	D gene	V gene	clone size	CDR3 protein	CDR3 DNA
TRBJ2-2	TRBD1	TRBV2	-	CASRGQGKGELFF	TGTGCCAGCAGGGGACAGGGGAAGGGGGAGCTGTTTTTT
TRBJ1-1	-	TRBV13	-	CASSLRGTEAFF	TGTGCCAGCAGCCTCAGGGGCACTGAAGCTTTCTTT
TRBJ1-1	-	TRBV7-2	-	CASSLGWAGREAFF	TGTGCCAGCAGCTTAGGGTGGGCGGGACGTGAAGCTTTCTTT
TRBJ1-5	TRBD1	TRBV6-1	few	CASIEQGNQPQHF	TGTGCCAGCATCGAACAGGGGAATCAGCCCCAGCATTTT
TRBJ2-1	-	TRBV7-3	-	CASSLRAGLAYNEQFF	TGTGCCAGCAGCTTACGGGCGGGTTTAGCCTACAATGAGCAGTTCTTC
TRBJ1-5	-	TRBV6-1	-	CASSETVSNQPQHF	TGTGCCAGCAGTGAGACAGTCAGCAATCAGCCCCAGCATTTT
TRBJ1-2	-	TRBV14	-	CASSQVRAGAPYGYTF	TGTGCCAGCAGCCAAGTGAGGGCTGGTGCTCCCTATGGCTACACCTTC
TRBJ2-1	-	TRBV4-1	few	CASSQERRDYNEQFF	TGCGCCAGCAGCCAAGAGAGACGGGACTACAATGAGCAGTTCTTC
TRBJ1-1	-	TRBV6-5	-	CASSYSWGINTEAFF	TGTGCCAGCAGTTACTCTTGGGGCATAAACACTGAAGCTTTCTTT
TRBJ2-7	TRBD2	TRBV7-8	-	CASSLLREGNYEQYF	TGTGCCAGCAGCTTATTGCGGGAGGGAAACTACGAGCAGTACTTC
TRBJ1-5	-	TRBV9	-	CASSVDRTTLNQPQHF	TGTGCCAGCAGCGTAGATCGGACAACCCTCAATCAGCCCCAGCATTTT
TRBJ1-5	-	TRBV19	-	CASSIGGGSNQPQHF	TGTGCCAGTAGTATAGGGGGCGGTAGCAATCAGCCCCAGCATTTT
TRBJ1-4	-	TRBV7-2	-	CASSSGITNEKLFF	TGTGCCAGCAGCTCGGGGATAACTAATGAAAAACTGTTTTTT
TRBJ2-1	TRBD1	TRBV5-1	once	CASSPNRGSYNEQFF	TGCGCCAGCAGCCCAAACAGGGGCTCCTACAATGAGCAGTTCTTC
TRBJ1-2	TRBD1	TRBV7-9	once	CASRRQGGSYGYTF	TGTGCCAGCAGGAGACAGGGGGGTAGCTATGGCTACACCTTC
TRBJ2-2	TRBD1	TRBV9	-	CASSVASDRGKANTGELFF	TGTGCCAGCAGCGTAGCATCCGACAGGGGGAAGGCGAACACCGGGGAGCTGTTTTTT
TRBJ1-3	-	TRBV28	once	CASSWGGYSGNTIYF	TGTGCCAGCAGTTGGGGGGGGTACTCTGGAAACACCATATATTTT
TRBJ2-7	TRBD1	TRBV5-1	-	CASKETGSGEQYF	TGCGCCAGCAAGGAGACAGGGTCTGGCGAGCAGTACTTC
TRBJ1-5	-	TRBV7-9	-	CASSPGHPNQPQHF	TGTGCCAGCAGCCCGGGACACCCCAATCAGCCCCAGCATTTT
TRBJ1-1	-	TRBV5-1	-	CASSLGRDYTEAFF	TGCGCCAGCAGCTTGGGCAGGGATTACACTGAAGCTTTCTTT
TRBJ2-1	TRBD1	TRBV7-3	-	CASSFRRGLSNEQFF	TGTGCCAGCAGCTTCCGAAGGGGGCTTTCGAATGAGCAGTTCTTC
TRBJ2-7	TRBD2	TRBV5-6	few	CASSLGLELAGTYEQYF	TGTGCCAGCAGCCTTGGCCTGGAACTAGCGGGAACCTACGAGCAGTACTTC
TRBJ1-1	-	TRBV10-1	-	CASSPGYTEAFF	TGCGCCAGCAGCCCAGGGTACACTGAAGCTTTCTTT
TRBJ2-7	TRBD2	TRBV5-1	-	CASSLTGGQDEQYF	TGCGCCAGCAGCTTAACGGGGGGGCAGGACGAGCAGTACTTC
TRBJ2-7	-	TRBV7-9	once	CASSFMREQYF	TGTGCCAGCAGCTTTATGAGAGAGCAGTACTTC
TRBJ2-2	TRBD1	TRBV7-7	once	CASSRGQGGYTGELFF	TGTGCTAGCAGCCGAGGACAGGGGGGATACACCGGGGAGCTGTTTTTT
TRBJ1-2	TRBD1	TRBV19	-	CASSITGGGGYGYTF	TGTGCCAGTAGTATCACAGGGGGCGGTGGCTATGGCTACACCTTC
TRBJ1-1	-	TRBV5-6	-	CASSLDPSEAFF	TGTGCCAGCAGCTTGGATCCATCTGAAGCTTTCTTT
TRBJ1-2	-	TRBV4-3	-	CASSQGWAGKPSKDGYTF	TGCGCCAGCAGCCAAGGCTGGGCGGGGAAACCCTCCAAGGATGGCTACACCTTC